A single sample gave rise to the 22 T cell receptor beta chains below, sequenced in a study of cytomegalovirus exposure and HLA in healthy donors (TCRdb year 2017). Library preparation used the immunoSEQ multiplex PCR assay. The multiplex PCR relied on a mix of 60 forward primers for TCR Vbeta segments and 13 reverse primers for TCR Jbeta segments. The table comes from immuneACCESS by way of TCRdb, which keeps in-frame sequences with V and J called. Part of the clones is missing from these tables; in studies checked, under half for an unresolved V gene and the rest for unknown reasons. The sample has 110,000 to 150,000 clones on record, 77% of them singletons. Around 3.6% of the sample goes to the ten largest clones. Sequencing was carried out using PBMCs. The receptors originated from a male donor in good health and CMV-seronegative.

The gene calls are TRBV6-1 and TRBJ2-7; 9 nucleotides line up with TRBD2. CDR3 size: 15 residues. Per the germline V gene, CDR1 is MNHNS and CDR2 is SASEGT. J was trimmed by 0 bases and V by 0 bases; bases with no gene match: 0. DNA of the CDR3: TGTGCCAGCAGTGAAGCGCGGGGGGGCTCCTACGAGCAGTACTTC. Residues: CASSEARGGSYEQYF.

In nucleotides, the CDR3 is TGTGCCAGCAGTGAATGGGGGACAGGGTACACTGAAGCTTTCTTT. Translated, it gives CASSEWGTGYTEAFF. The chain links TRBV25-1 to TRBJ1-1, with 9 bases identical to TRBD1. Unmatched junction bases numbered 3, after V lost 1 base and J lost 3 bases. Germline V lookup: CDR1 MGHDK, CDR2 SYGVNS. This CDR3 has 15 residues.

The chain combines TRBV7-9 with TRBJ1-2; D perhaps matches TRBD1 (5 bases). This CDR3 contains 15 residues. Trimming took 0 bases from V and 7 from J, leaving 15 bases between them. Per germline, CDR1 SEHNR and CDR2 FQNEAQ (reference sequence). CDR3 DNA: TGTGCCAGCAGCTTAGCGCGTCGGGGGGAGGCTGGCTACACCTTC. This gives the protein CASSLARRGEAGYTF.

The rearrangement joins TRBV9 to TRBJ2-5; 10 bases map to TRBD1. The J call may be incorrect, as the DNA end agrees better with TRBJ2-7. The germline gives CDR1 SGDLS, CDR2 YYNGEE. This CDR3 is 12 amino acids long. CDR3 DNA: TGTGCCAGCAAGGGACAGGGGAACGAGCAGTACTTC. Its protein is CASKGQGNEQYF.

The CDR3 DNA sequence: TGTGCCAGCAGCTCCGGGACAGGCGGGACCCAGTACTTC. It codes for CASSSGTGGTQYF. J is TRBJ2-5 and V is TRBV11-2, with TRBD1 matching 8 bases. The CDR3 covers 13 residues. The germline V gene encodes CDR1 SGHAT and CDR2 FQNNGV. After removal of 4 bases from V and 7 bases from J, the junction contained 5 bases not matched to a gene.

This clone was seen a handful of times. The V call is TRBV28, the J call TRBJ2-5; 10 bases are a match to TRBD1. The CDR3 totals 16 residues. V gave up 5 bases and J gave up 5 bases; unmatched junction bases: 11. The V gene's germline CDR1 is MDHEN and CDR2 SYDVKM. The DNA of the CDR3 is TGTGCCAGCAGTACCCGGGACAGGGGAATCGAGGAGACCCAGTACTTC. Encoded protein: CASSTRDRGIEETQYF.

This clone came up a few times. DNA of the CDR3: TGTGCCAGCAGCTCCCGGGGTGGGGCTTTCTTT. It encodes CASSSRGGAFF. The chain joins TRBV6-6 to TRBJ1-1; D is unclear. CDR1 is MNHNY and CDR2 is SVGAGI in the germline V gene (reference sequence). This CDR3 contains 11 residues. The V end lost 6 bases, the J end lost 11 bases, and 13 bases lay between the germline ends.

The chain links TRBV21-1 to TRBJ1-2; the table's D call of TRBD1 was not tested on the DNA. TRBV21-1 is described as a pseudogene. There are 16 residues in the CDR3. The CDR3 DNA sequence: TGTGCCAGCAGCAAAGGCCAATTGAATCAGGGGAATGGCTACACCTTC. Translation: CASSKGQLNQGNGYTF.

V gene TRBV5-6 combines with J gene TRBJ2-4; D not certain. Germline CDR1 SGHDT, CDR2 YYEEEE. Trimming removed 1 base from V and 0 bases from J, with 11 bases in between. There are 16 residues in the CDR3. As DNA, the CDR3 is TGTGCCAGCAGCTTGAGGCAGGCCCTAGCCAAAAACATTCAGTACTTC. Translated: CASSLRQALAKNIQYF.

CDR3 sequence (DNA): TGTGCCATCAGTGAGACATTTACAGGGGTCACCGGGGAGCTGTTTTTT. Amino acid sequence: CAISETFTGVTGELFF. The gene calls are TRBV10-3 and TRBJ2-2; 7 bases are a match to TRBD1. Germline CDR1 is ENHRY and CDR2 is SYGVKD. J was trimmed by 4 bases and V by 2 bases; bases with no gene match: 7. The CDR3 spans 16 residues.

The chain is built from TRBV14 and TRBJ2-1; 10 bases are shared with TRBD2. The V gene end was trimmed by 7 bases and the J gene end by 6 bases; junction bases not matched to a gene: 9. The CDR3 is 15 residues long. Germline CDR1 is SGHDN and CDR2 is FVKESK. CDR3 nucleotide sequence: TGTGCCAGCATGCTTCGGAGCGGGAGGGCCAATGAGCAGTTCTTC. Translated, it gives CASMLRSGRANEQFF.

The chain is built from TRBV15 and TRBJ1-4, with a tentative D call TRBD1 (5 bases). V was trimmed by 0 bases and J by 8 bases, leaving 22 bases between them. This CDR3 comprises 18 residues. CDR1 is LNHNV, CDR2 YYDKDF, per germline (reference sequence). The CDR3 spells CATSRDFVQGPLEEKLFF. The CDR3, as DNA: TGTGCCACCAGCAGAGATTTTGTTCAGGGCCCCTTGGAGGAAAAACTGTTTTTT.

This clone occurred a few times. Other DNA variants within this sample encode the same CDR3. This sequence joins TRBV5-1 and TRBJ2-3; a possible D gene is TRBD2 (6 bases). Per the germline V gene, CDR1 is SGHRS and CDR2 is YFSETQ. With 4 bases removed from V and 3 bases from J, the gap between germline ends came to 12 bases. This CDR3 has 14 residues. The CDR3 is CASSPGGVTDTQYF. CDR3 bases: TGCGCCAGCAGCCCCGGGGGAGTGACAGATACGCAGTATTTT.

The chain joins TRBV19 to TRBJ1-2; D is perhaps TRBD1 (5 bases). Deletions cut 3 bases from V and 4 bases from J, with 18 bases between. Germline assignment: CDR1 LNHDA and CDR2 SQIVND (reference sequence). This CDR3 has 16 residues. The CDR3 DNA reads as TGTGCCAGTAGTATCTCTGTGACAGATCGATTCTATGGCTACACCTTC. This gives the protein CASSISVTDRFYGYTF.

This clone was observed a few times. The chain has TRBV6-1 and TRBJ2-7; 8 positions agree with TRBD2. The CDR3 spans 16 residues. Trimming took 4 bases from V and 0 from J; bases not matched to a gene: 8. From germline, CDR1 is MNHNS and CDR2 SASEGT. The CDR3 protein is CASSVALAGPSYEQYF. The CDR3 DNA reads TGTGCCAGCAGTGTCGCGCTAGCGGGTCCCTCCTACGAGCAGTACTTC.

The chain is built from TRBV10-1 and TRBJ2-5; D is undetermined. The DNA end is a closer match to TRBJ2-7, so the J assignment may be wrong. CDR1 and CDR2 (germline): WNHNN, SYGVQD (reference sequence). This CDR3 is 9 amino acids long. CDR3 DNA: TGCGCCAGCAGCTACGAGCAGTACTTC. Residues: CASSYEQYF.

The V call is TRBV5-1, the J call TRBJ2-7, with a tentative D call TRBD1 (6 bases). CDR3 length equals 15 residues. The V gene's germline CDR1 is SGHRS and CDR2 YFSETQ. The V end lost 0 bases, the J end lost 2 bases, and 12 bases lay between the germline ends. The CDR3 loop is CASSLAAGETYEQYF. The CDR3 DNA is TGCGCCAGCAGCTTGGCGGCAGGGGAAACCTACGAGCAGTACTTC.

This chain connects TRBV2 to TRBJ2-7; TRBD1 matches 8 bases. V shed 10 bases and J 2 bases; nucleotides not matched to a gene: 10. The germline gives CDR1 SNHLY, CDR2 FYNNEI. The length of the CDR3 is 14 residues. For the CDR3, the DNA is TGTGCCATCGGACAGGGCCGATATACCTACGAGCAGTACTTC. Protein: CAIGQGRYTYEQYF.

The chain carries TRBV9 and TRBJ1-1; 9 positions agree with TRBD1. V was clipped by 0 bases and J by 1 base; unmatched bases: 7. Germline V gene data show CDR1 as SGDLS and CDR2 as YYNGEE. This CDR3 spans 17 amino acids. The CDR3 sequence: CASSVGTGDRRNTEAFF. The CDR3 DNA is TGTGCCAGCAGCGTAGGGACAGGGGATCGAAGGAACACTGAAGCTTTCTTT. Filled out from reference TRBV9 and TRBJ1-1, the complete variable domain reads DSGVTQTPKHLITATGQRVTLRCSPRSGDLSVYWYQQSLDQGLQFLIQYYNGEERAKGNILERFSAQQFPDLHSELNLSSLELGDSALYFCASSVGTGDRRNTEAFFGQGTRLTVV.

The chain links TRBV6-5 to TRBJ2-3; 13 bases fit TRBD2. This CDR3 has 14 amino acids. Germline CDR1 and CDR2: MNHEY and SVGAGI. V trimming: 10 bases; J trimming: 4 bases; junction bases outside the gene matches: 5. CDR3 amino acids: CATRTSGGSDTQYF. The DNA of the CDR3 is TGTGCCACACGGACTAGCGGGGGATCAGATACGCAGTATTTT.

CDR3 protein: CASSQVGGGTDTQYF. In DNA, the CDR3 is TGTGCCAGCAGCCAAGTCGGAGGCGGAACAGATACGCAGTATTTT. The J gene is TRBJ2-3, the V gene TRBV14; perhaps TRBD2 as D (5 bases). Trimming took off 1 base at V and 3 bases at J, with 11 bases between the two ends. The germline gives CDR1 SGHDN, CDR2 FVKESK. The CDR3 extends over 15 amino acids.

This clone showed up just once. The CDR3 loop is CASSEPGQGGQPQHF. Here the CDR3 DNA reads TGTGCCAGCAGTGAACCGGGACAGGGCGGTCAGCCCCAGCATTTT. The chain uses TRBV28 and TRBJ1-5; TRBD1 matches at 9 bases. This CDR3 has 15 residues. CDR1 is MDHEN, CDR2 SYDVKM, per germline. With V trimmed by 5 bases and J by 6 bases, 8 bases remained unmatched.